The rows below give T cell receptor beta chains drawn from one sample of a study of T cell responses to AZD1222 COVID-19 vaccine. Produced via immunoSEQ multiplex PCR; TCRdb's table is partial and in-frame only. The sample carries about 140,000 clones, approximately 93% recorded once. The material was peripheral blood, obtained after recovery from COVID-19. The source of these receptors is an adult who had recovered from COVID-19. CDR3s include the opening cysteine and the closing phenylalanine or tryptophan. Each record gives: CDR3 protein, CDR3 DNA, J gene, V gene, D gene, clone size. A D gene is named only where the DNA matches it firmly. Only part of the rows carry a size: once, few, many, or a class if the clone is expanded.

CDR3 protein: CASRGRGYFLNNTGELFF
CDR3 DNA: TGTGCCAGTCGAGGGAGGGGGTATTTTCTAAATAACACCGGGGAGCTGTTTTTT
J gene: TRBJ2-2
V gene: TRBV19
D gene: -
clone size: -

CDR3 protein: CASRSAGLVYEQYF
CDR3 DNA: TGTGCCAGCAGAAGCGCGGGACTGGTATACGAGCAGTACTTC
J gene: TRBJ2-7
V gene: TRBV2
D gene: -
clone size: -

CDR3 protein: CASSVGLVPDTQYF
CDR3 DNA: TGCGCCAGCAGCGTTGGGTTAGTGCCAGATACGCAGTATTTT
J gene: TRBJ2-3
V gene: TRBV5-1
D gene: -
clone size: once

CDR3 protein: CASSLAFRPGNTGELFF
CDR3 DNA: TGTGCCAGCAGCTTAGCGTTTCGTCCAGGGAACACCGGGGAGCTGTTTTTT
J gene: TRBJ2-2
V gene: TRBV7-9
D gene: -
clone size: -

CDR3 protein: CASSPGSGNTIYF
CDR3 DNA: TGTGCCAGCAGCCCCGGCTCTGGAAACACCATATATTTT
J gene: TRBJ1-3
V gene: TRBV5-4
D gene: -
clone size: -

CDR3 protein: CASSSGQGAGANVLTF
CDR3 DNA: TGTGCCAGCAGCTCAGGACAGGGGGCGGGGGCCAACGTCCTGACTTTC
J gene: TRBJ2-6
V gene: TRBV7-9
D gene: TRBD1
clone size: -

CDR3 protein: CASSEGGGLEPGNTIYF
CDR3 DNA: TGTGCCAGCAGTGAAGGCGGGGGGCTGGAGCCTGGAAACACCATATATTTT
J gene: TRBJ1-3
V gene: TRBV6-1
D gene: -
clone size: -

CDR3 protein: CASSQAPWVPNQPQHF
CDR3 DNA: TGTGCCAGCAGCCAAGCCCCCTGGGTCCCGAATCAGCCCCAGCATTTT
J gene: TRBJ1-5
V gene: TRBV4-2
D gene: -
clone size: -

CDR3 protein: CASKEQGGAGGYTF
CDR3 DNA: TGTGCCAGTAAGGAACAGGGAGGAGCGGGTGGCTACACCTTC
J gene: TRBJ1-2
V gene: TRBV19
D gene: -
clone size: -

CDR3 protein: CASSFSLVQETQYF
CDR3 DNA: TGCGCCAGCAGCTTTAGTCTAGTACAAGAGACCCAGTACTTC
J gene: TRBJ2-5
V gene: TRBV5-1
D gene: -
clone size: -

CDR3 protein: CASRDGTSGRISYNEQFF
CDR3 DNA: TGTGCCAGCAGAGATGGGACTAGCGGGAGGATCTCCTACAATGAGCAGTTCTTC
J gene: TRBJ2-1
V gene: TRBV5-4
D gene: TRBD2
clone size: -

CDR3 protein: CASSSIRLAESSYNEQFF
CDR3 DNA: TGTGCCAGCAGTTCAATACGACTAGCGGAGTCCTCCTACAATGAGCAGTTCTTC
J gene: TRBJ2-1
V gene: TRBV27
D gene: TRBD2
clone size: -

CDR3 protein: CASSANRGNSPLHF
CDR3 DNA: TGTGCCAGCTCCGCTAACAGGGGTAATTCACCCCTCCACTTT
J gene: TRBJ1-6
V gene: TRBV2
D gene: TRBD1
clone size: -

CDR3 protein: CASSHYTQYF
CDR3 DNA: TGTGCCAGCAGCCATTATACGCAGTATTTT
J gene: TRBJ2-3
V gene: TRBV7-2
D gene: -
clone size: -

CDR3 protein: CASSFGREGSYEQYF
CDR3 DNA: TGTGCCAGCAGTTTTGGGCGGGAGGGTTCCTACGAGCAGTACTTC
J gene: TRBJ2-7
V gene: TRBV28
D gene: TRBD2
clone size: once

CDR3 protein: CASSLVGTGRATEAFF
CDR3 DNA: TGTGCCAGCAGCTTAGTCGGGACAGGGAGGGCCACTGAAGCTTTCTTT
J gene: TRBJ1-1
V gene: TRBV7-2
D gene: TRBD1
clone size: -

CDR3 protein: CALQGSRQPQHF
CDR3 DNA: TGTGCCTTACAGGGTAGCAGACAGCCCCAGCATTTT
J gene: TRBJ1-5
V gene: TRBV30
D gene: -
clone size: -

CDR3 protein: CASSSTTGTGELFF
CDR3 DNA: TGTGCCAGCAGCTCGACTACAGGGACCGGGGAGCTGTTTTTT
J gene: TRBJ2-2
V gene: TRBV11-3
D gene: -
clone size: -

CDR3 protein: CASSVDGPSNEQFF
CDR3 DNA: TGTGCCAGCAGCGTAGACGGTCCCTCTAATGAGCAGTTCTTC
J gene: TRBJ2-1
V gene: TRBV9
D gene: -
clone size: -

CDR3 protein: CASSLQSDQPQHF
CDR3 DNA: TGTGCCAGCAGCTTACAGTCGGATCAGCCCCAGCATTTT
J gene: TRBJ1-5
V gene: TRBV5-5
D gene: -
clone size: -

CDR3 protein: CASSLAGTGGSFYNSPLHF
CDR3 DNA: TGTGCCAGCAGCCTAGCCGGGACAGGGGGCTCTTTTTATAATTCACCCCTCCACTTT
J gene: TRBJ1-6
V gene: TRBV7-9
D gene: TRBD1
clone size: -

CDR3 protein: CASSLEGNSNQPQHF
CDR3 DNA: TGTGCCAGCAGTTTAGAAGGGAATAGCAATCAGCCCCAGCATTTT
J gene: TRBJ1-5
V gene: TRBV27
D gene: -
clone size: -

CDR3 protein: CASSQDPRLPGLSSSYNSPLHF
CDR3 DNA: TGCGCCAGCAGCCAAGATCCTAGACTACCGGGACTGTCGAGCTCCTATAATTCACCCCTCCACTTT
J gene: TRBJ1-6
V gene: TRBV4-1
D gene: -
clone size: -

CDR3 protein: CASSESRRHSGNTIYF
CDR3 DNA: TGTGCCAGCAGTGAATCGCGGCGACACTCTGGAAACACCATATATTTT
J gene: TRBJ1-3
V gene: TRBV6-1
D gene: -
clone size: -

CDR3 protein: CASRKGQGAMNTGELFF
CDR3 DNA: TGTGCCAGCAGGAAGGGGCAGGGAGCCATGAACACCGGGGAGCTGTTTTTT
J gene: TRBJ2-2
V gene: TRBV27
D gene: -
clone size: -

CDR3 protein: CASSFAGFRAEAFF
CDR3 DNA: TGTGCCAGCAGCTTTGCAGGGTTCAGGGCTGAAGCTTTCTTT
J gene: TRBJ1-1
V gene: TRBV5-8
D gene: -
clone size: -

CDR3 protein: CASRIRTDTEAFF
CDR3 DNA: TGTGCCAGCAGGATAAGGACAGACACTGAAGCTTTCTTT
J gene: TRBJ1-1
V gene: TRBV6-5
D gene: -
clone size: -

CDR3 protein: CASSEGPGLAGGEEQYF
CDR3 DNA: TGTGCCAGCAGTGAAGGGCCCGGACTAGCGGGAGGGGAAGAGCAGTACTTC
J gene: TRBJ2-7
V gene: TRBV6-1
D gene: TRBD2
clone size: once

CDR3 protein: CAIPLTTRTSEYF
CDR3 DNA: TGTGCCATCCCCCTCACGACTCGGACTAGCGAGTACTTC
J gene: TRBJ2-7
V gene: TRBV28
D gene: TRBD2
clone size: -

CDR3 protein: CASSIKNRGRSTEAFF
CDR3 DNA: TGTGCCAGTAGTATAAAAAACAGGGGGAGAAGTACTGAAGCTTTCTTT
J gene: TRBJ1-1
V gene: TRBV19
D gene: TRBD1
clone size: once

CDR3 protein: CSVRGTSDYEQYF
CDR3 DNA: TGCAGCGTCCGAGGGACTAGCGACTACGAGCAGTACTTC
J gene: TRBJ2-7
V gene: TRBV29-1
D gene: TRBD2
clone size: -

CDR3 protein: CASRSLRTVHEKLFF
CDR3 DNA: TGTGCCAGCAGGTCCCTCCGGACGGTCCATGAAAAACTGTTTTTT
J gene: TRBJ1-4
V gene: TRBV6-5
D gene: -
clone size: -